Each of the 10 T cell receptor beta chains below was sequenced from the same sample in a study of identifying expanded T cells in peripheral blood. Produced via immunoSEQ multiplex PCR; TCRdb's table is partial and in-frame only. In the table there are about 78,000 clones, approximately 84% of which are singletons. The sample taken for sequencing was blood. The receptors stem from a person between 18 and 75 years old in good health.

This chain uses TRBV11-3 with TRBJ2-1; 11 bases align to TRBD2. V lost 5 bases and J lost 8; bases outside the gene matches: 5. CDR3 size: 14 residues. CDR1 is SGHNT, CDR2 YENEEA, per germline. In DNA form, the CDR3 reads TGTGCCAGCAGCATTAGCGGGAGGGCCGATGAGCAGTTCTTC. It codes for CASSISGRADEQFF.

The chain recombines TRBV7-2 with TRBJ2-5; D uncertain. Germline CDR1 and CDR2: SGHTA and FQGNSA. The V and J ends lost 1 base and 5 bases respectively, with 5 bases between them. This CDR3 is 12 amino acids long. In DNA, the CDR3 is TGTGCCAGCAGCTTAGAATACGAGACCCAGTACTTC. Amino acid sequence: CASSLEYETQYF.

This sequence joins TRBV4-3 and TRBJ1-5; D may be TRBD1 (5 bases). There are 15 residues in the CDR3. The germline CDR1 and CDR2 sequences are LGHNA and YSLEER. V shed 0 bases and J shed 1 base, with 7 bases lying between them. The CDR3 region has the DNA TGCGCCAGCAGCCAAGACAGGGTAAGCAATCAGCCCCAGCATTTT. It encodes CASSQDRVSNQPQHF.

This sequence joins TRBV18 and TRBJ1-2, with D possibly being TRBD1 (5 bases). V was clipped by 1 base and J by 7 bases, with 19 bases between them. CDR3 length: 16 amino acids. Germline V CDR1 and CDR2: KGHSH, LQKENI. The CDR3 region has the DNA TGTGCCAGCTCACCACAGGGCGACAGTTCTCCATCTGGCTACACCTTC. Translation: CASSPQGDSSPSGYTF.

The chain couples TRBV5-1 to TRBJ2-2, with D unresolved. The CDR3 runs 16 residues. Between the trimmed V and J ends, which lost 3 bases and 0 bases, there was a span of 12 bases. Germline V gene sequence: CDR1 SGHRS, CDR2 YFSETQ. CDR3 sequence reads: CASSSQTSPNTGELFF. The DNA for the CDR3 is TGCGCCAGCAGCTCTCAGACAAGCCCGAACACCGGGGAGCTGTTTTTT. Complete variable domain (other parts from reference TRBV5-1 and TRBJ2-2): KAGVTQTPRYLIKTRGQQVTLSCSPISGHRSVSWYQQTPGQGLQFLFEYFSETQRNKGNFPGRFSGRQFSNSRSEMNVSTLELGDSALYLCASSSQTSPNTGELFFGEGSRLTVL.

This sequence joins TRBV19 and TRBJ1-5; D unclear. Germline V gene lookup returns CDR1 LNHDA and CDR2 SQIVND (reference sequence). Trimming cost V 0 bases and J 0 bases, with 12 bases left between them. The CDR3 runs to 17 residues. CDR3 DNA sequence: TGTGCCAGTAGTATAGATGGGAGTAGTTATAGCAATCAGCCCCAGCATTTT. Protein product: CASSIDGSSYSNQPQHF.

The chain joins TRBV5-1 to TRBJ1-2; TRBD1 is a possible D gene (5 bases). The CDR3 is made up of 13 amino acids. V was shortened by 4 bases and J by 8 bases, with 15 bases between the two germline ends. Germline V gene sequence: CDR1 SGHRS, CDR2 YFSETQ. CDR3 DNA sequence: TGCGCCAGCAGCAGCCAGGGTTCAGGCGGCTACACCTTC. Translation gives CASSSQGSGGYTF. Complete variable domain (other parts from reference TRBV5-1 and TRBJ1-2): KAGVTQTPRYLIKTRGQQVTLSCSPISGHRSVSWYQQTPGQGLQFLFEYFSETQRNKGNFPGRFSGRQFSNSRSEMNVSTLELGDSALYLCASSSQGSGGYTFGSGTRLTVV.

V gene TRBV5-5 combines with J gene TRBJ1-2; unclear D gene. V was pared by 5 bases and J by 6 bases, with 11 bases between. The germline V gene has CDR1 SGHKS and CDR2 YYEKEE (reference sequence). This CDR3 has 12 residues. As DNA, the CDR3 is TGTGCCAGCAGGGAGGGAGCCAATGGCTACACCTTC. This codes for CASREGANGYTF.

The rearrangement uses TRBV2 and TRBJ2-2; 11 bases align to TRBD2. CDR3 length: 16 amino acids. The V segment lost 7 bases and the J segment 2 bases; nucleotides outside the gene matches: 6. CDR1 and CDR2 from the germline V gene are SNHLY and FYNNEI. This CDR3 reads CASTLTSGRNTGELFF. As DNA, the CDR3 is TGTGCCAGCACCCTCACTAGCGGGAGAAACACCGGGGAGCTGTTTTTT.

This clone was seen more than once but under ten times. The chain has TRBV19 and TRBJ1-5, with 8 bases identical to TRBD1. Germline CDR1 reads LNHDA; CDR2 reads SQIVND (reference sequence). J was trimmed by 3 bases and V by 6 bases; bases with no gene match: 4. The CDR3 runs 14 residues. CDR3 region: CASSQTGANQPQHF. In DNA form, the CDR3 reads TGTGCCAGTAGCCAGACAGGGGCCAATCAGCCCCAGCATTTT.